This TCR beta chain was recorded in a study of cytomegalovirus exposure and HLA in healthy donors. General study results and limits: There were three CMV-associated chains whose specificity for CMV antigens was confirmed in vitro. Altogether, 150 to 200 TCR beta chains were recorded as cytomegalovirus-associated. Across HLA loci, a later analysis found differing TCR association rates, with DRB1 most and HLA-C fewest.

Trimming removed 6 bases from V and 0 bases from J, with 8 bases in between. The CDR3 covers 13 residues. Germline lookup yields CDR1 MNHEY and CDR2 SMNVEV (reference sequence). As concerns this clone: What it recognizes is unknown.

Primers for the PCR totalled 60 Vbeta and 13 Jbeta. The data were produced by immunoSEQ multiplex PCR, yet TCRdb's version contains in-frame clones alone and is incomplete. Among about 93,000 clones, roughly 80% were seen once, and the ten largest hold roughly 2%. The material sequenced was PBMCs. This sequence was found in a boy between 5 and 17 years old in good health and CMV-seronegative. The V call is TRBV27, the J call TRBJ1-2; no clear D. CDR3 loop: CASSYTANYGYTF. The CDR3 nucleotides read TGTGCCAGCAGCTATACAGCTAACTATGGCTACACCTTC.